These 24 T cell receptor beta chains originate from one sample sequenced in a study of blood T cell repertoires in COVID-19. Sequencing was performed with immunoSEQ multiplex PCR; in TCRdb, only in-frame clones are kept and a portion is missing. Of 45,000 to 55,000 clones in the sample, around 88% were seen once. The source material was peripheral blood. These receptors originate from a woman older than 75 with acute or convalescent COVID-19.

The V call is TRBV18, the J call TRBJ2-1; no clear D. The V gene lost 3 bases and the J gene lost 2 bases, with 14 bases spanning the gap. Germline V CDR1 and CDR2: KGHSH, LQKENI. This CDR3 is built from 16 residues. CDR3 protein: CASSPIQENTYNEQFF. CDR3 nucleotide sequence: TGTGCCAGCTCACCGATTCAGGAAAACACCTACAATGAGCAGTTCTTC.

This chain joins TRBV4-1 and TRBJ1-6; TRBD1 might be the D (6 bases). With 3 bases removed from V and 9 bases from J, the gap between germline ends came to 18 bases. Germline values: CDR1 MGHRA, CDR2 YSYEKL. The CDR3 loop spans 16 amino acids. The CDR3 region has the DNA TGCGCCAGCAGCCAGTCGCCGGGACAAGGGGTTTCACCCCTCCACTTT. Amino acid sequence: CASSQSPGQGVSPLHF.

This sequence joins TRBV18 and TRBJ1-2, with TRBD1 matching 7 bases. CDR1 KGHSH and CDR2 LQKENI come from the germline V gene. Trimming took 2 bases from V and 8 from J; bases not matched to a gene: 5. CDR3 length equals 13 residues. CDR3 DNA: TGTGCCAGCTCACCAGACAGGGTAGACGGCTACACCTTC. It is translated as CASSPDRVDGYTF.

The CDR3 DNA reads TGTGCCAGCAGCTTGGACGCAAGGGGGCCCCAGCATTTT. Protein sequence: CASSLDARGPQHF. The chain carries TRBV5-6 and TRBJ1-5; possibly TRBD1 for D (5 bases). The CDR3 is made up of 13 amino acids. Trimming cost V 0 bases and J 9 bases, with 10 bases left between them. CDR1 and CDR2 from the germline V gene are SGHDT and YYEEEE.

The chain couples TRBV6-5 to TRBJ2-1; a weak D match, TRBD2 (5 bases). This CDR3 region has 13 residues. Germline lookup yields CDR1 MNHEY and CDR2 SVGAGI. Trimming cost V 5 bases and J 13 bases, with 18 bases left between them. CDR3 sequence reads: CASSHPRTGGQFF. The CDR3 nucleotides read TGTGCCAGCAGTCATCCGCGAACTGGAGGCCAGTTCTTC.

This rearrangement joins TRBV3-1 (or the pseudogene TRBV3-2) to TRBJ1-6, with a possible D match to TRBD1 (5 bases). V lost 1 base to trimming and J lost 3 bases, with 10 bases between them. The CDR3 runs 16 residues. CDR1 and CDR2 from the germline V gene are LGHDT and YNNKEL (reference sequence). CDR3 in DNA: TGTGCCAGCAGCCAAGTGGGGCAGAACTATAATTCACCCCTCCACTTT. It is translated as CASSQVGQNYNSPLHF.

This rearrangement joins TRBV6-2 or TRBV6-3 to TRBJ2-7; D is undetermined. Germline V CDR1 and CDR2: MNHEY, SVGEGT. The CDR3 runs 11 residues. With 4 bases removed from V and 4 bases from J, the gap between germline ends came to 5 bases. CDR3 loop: CASSSRYEQYV. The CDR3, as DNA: TGTGCCAGCAGTTCCAGGTACGAGCAGTACGTC.

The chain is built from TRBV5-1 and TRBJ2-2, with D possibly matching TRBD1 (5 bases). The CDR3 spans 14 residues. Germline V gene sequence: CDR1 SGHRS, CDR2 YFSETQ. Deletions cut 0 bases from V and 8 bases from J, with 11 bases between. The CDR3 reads CASSLGQPRGELFF. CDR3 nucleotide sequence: TGCGCCAGCAGCTTGGGACAGCCTAGAGGGGAGCTGTTTTTT.

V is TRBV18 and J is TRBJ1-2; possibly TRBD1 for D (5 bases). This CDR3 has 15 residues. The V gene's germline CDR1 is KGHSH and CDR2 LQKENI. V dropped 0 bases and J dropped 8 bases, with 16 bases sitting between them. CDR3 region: CASSPPGRVDRGYTF. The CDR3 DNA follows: TGTGCCAGCTCACCACCTGGCAGGGTAGATCGCGGCTACACCTTC.

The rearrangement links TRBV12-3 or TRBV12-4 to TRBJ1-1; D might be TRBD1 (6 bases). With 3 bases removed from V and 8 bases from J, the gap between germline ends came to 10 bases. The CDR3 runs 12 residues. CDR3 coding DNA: TGTGCCAGCAGTTTGGGAACAGGGGAAGCTTTCTTT. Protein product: CASSLGTGEAFF.

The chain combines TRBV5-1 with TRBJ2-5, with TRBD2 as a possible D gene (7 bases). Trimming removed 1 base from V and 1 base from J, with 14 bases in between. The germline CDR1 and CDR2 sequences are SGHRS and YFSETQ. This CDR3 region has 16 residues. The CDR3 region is CASSLWGGRLQETQYF. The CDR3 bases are TGCGCCAGCAGCTTGTGGGGGGGCAGACTCCAAGAGACCCAGTACTTC.

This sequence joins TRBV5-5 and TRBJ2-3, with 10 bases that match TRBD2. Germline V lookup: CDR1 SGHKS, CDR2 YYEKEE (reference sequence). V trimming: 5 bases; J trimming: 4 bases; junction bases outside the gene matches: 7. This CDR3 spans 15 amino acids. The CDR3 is CASSFTSGNADTQYF. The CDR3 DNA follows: TGTGCCAGCAGTTTTACTAGCGGGAACGCAGATACGCAGTATTTT.

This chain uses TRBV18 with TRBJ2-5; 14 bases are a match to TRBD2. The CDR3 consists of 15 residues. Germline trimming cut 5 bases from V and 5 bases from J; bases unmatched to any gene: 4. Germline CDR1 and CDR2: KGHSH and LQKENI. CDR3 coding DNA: TGTGCCAGCTCAGCGGGACTAGCGGGAGCGGAGACCCAGTACTTC. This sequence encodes CASSAGLAGAETQYF.

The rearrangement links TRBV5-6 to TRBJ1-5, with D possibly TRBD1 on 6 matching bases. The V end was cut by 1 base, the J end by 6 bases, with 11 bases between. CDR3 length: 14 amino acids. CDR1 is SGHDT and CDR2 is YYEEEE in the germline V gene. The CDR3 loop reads CASSLRGASQPQHF. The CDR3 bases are TGTGCCAGCAGCTTGCGGGGGGCAAGTCAGCCCCAGCATTTT.

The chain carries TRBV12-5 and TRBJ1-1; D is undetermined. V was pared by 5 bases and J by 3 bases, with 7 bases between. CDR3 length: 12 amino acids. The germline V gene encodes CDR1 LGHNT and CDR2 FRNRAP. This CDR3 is CASGPEHTEAFF. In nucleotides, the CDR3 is TGTGCTAGTGGTCCGGAGCACACTGAAGCTTTCTTT.

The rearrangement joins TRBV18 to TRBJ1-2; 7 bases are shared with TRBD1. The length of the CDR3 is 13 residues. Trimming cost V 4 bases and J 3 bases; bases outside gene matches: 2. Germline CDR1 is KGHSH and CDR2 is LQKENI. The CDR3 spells CASSLGQDYGYTF. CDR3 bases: TGTGCCAGCTCACTAGGACAGGACTATGGCTACACCTTC.

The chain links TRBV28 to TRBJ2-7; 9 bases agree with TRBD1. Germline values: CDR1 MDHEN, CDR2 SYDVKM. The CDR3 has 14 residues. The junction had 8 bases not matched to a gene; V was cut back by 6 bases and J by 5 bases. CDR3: CASRPGTGSDEQYF. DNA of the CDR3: TGTGCCAGCAGACCGGGGACAGGGTCAGACGAGCAGTACTTC.

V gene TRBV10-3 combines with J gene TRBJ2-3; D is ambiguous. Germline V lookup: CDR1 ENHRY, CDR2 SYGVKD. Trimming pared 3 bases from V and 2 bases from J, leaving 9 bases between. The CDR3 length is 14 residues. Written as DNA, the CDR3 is TGTGCCATCAGTGATGGGCAGAACACAGATACGCAGTATTTT. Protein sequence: CAISDGQNTDTQYF.

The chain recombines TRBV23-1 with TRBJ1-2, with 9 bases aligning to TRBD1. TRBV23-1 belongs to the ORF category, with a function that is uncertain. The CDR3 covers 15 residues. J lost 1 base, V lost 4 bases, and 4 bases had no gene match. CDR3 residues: CASSRTGECNYGYTF. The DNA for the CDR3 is TGCGCCAGCAGTCGGACAGGGGAGTGTAACTATGGCTACACCTTC.

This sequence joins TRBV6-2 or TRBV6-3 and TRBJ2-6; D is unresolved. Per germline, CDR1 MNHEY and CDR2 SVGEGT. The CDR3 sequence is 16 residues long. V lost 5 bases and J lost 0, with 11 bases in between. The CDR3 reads CASSRFADSGANVLTF. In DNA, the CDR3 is TGTGCCAGCAGTCGTTTTGCGGACTCTGGGGCCAACGTCCTGACTTTC.

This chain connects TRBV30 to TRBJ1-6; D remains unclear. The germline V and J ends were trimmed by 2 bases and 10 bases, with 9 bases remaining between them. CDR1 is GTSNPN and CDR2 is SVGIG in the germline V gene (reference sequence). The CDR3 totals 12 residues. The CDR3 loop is CAWSPPGSPLHF. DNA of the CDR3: TGTGCCTGGAGTCCCCCCGGGTCACCCCTCCACTTT.

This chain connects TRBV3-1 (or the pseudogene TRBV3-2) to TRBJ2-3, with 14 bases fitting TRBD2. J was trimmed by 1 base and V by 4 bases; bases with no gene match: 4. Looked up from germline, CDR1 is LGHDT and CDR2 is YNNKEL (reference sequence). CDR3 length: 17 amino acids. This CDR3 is CASSLQTSGGGTDTQYF. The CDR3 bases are TGTGCCAGCAGCCTTCAGACTAGCGGGGGGGGCACAGATACGCAGTATTTT.

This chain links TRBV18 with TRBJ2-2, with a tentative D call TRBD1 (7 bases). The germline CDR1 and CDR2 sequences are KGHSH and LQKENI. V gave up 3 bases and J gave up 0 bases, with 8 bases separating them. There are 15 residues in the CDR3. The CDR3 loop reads CASSPRGANTGELFF. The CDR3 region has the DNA TGTGCCAGCTCACCCAGGGGGGCGAACACCGGGGAGCTGTTTTTT.

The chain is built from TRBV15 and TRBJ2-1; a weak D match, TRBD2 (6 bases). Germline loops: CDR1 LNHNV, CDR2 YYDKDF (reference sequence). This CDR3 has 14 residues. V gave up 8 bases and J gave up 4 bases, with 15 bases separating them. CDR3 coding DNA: TGTGCCACCCGGAGGGCCTTGGATTACAATGAGCAGTTCTTC. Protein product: CATRRALDYNEQFF.